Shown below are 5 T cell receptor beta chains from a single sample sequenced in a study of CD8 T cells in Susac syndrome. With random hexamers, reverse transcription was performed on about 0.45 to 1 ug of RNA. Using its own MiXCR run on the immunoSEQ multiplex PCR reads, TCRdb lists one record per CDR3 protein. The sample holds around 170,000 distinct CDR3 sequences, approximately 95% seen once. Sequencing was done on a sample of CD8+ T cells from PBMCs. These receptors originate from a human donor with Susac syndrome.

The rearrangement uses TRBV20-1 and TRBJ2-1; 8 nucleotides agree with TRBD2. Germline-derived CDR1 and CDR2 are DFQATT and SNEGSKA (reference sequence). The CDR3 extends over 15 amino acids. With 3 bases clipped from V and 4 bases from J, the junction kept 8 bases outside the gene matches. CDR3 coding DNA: TGCAGTGCTAGCTCCCTAGCGGGTGGATACAATGAGCAGTTCTTC. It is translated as CSASSLAGGYNEQFF.

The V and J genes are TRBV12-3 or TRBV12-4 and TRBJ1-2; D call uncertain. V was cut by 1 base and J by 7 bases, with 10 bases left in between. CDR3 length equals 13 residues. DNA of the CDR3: TGTGCCAGCAGTTTAGATTTCGAGGGTGGCTACACCTTC. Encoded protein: CASSLDFEGGYTF.

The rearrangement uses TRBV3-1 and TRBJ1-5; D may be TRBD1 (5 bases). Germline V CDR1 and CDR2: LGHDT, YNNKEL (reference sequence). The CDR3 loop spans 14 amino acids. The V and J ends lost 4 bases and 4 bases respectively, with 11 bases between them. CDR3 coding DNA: TGTGCCAGCAGCCGGGACGGGCAGAATCAGCCCCAGCATTTT. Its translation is CASSRDGQNQPQHF.

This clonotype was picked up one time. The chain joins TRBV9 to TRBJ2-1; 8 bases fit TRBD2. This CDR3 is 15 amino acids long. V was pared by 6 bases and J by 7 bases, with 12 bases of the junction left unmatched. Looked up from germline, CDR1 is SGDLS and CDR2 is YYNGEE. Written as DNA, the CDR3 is TGTGCCAGCACTACTAATGGACTAGCTAATAATGAGCAGTTCTTC. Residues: CASTTNGLANNEQFF.

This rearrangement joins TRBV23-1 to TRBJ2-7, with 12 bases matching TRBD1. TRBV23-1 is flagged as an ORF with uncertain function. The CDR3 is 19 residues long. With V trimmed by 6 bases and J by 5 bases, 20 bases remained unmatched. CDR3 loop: CASSCDTTRDRGLRDEQYF. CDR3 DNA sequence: TGCGCCAGCAGCTGCGATACTACCCGGGACAGGGGGCTTCGGGACGAGCAGTACTTC.